This T cell receptor (beta chain) appears in the sequencing data of a study of T cell clusters in autoimmune cytopenias. According to its frequency, this clonotype is medium-sized. The target antigen is unknown. Each sample's input was 200 to 250 ng genomic DNA, some 38,000 genome equivalents. TRB was amplified by touch-down multiplex PCR, primer pools A and B combined. TCRdb reprocessed the multiplex PCR reads and reports one entry per CDR3 protein, with no DNA. In all, the sample yields approximately 15,000 distinct CDR3 sequences. Study-level results: TRB repertoire shifts in secondary cytopenia and chronic lymphocytic leukemia mostly reflected lymphoma, not autoimmunity.

The source of this sequence is a human donor with an autoimmune cytopenia or autoimmune hepatitis (not recorded which). The sample consisted of peripheral blood.

CDR3: CASRATGRNNEQFF. The J gene is TRBJ2-1, the V gene TRBV6-5; TCRdb's assignment of TRBD1 cannot be checked, as there is no DNA. The CDR3 totals 14 residues. Looked up from germline, CDR1 is MNHEY and CDR2 is SVGAGI.